This entry concerns a single TCR beta chain. The clone's antigen remains unknown. Base qualities are not recorded, but no much larger clone differs from it by a single base. These data come from a study of blood T cells in healthy people across ages (dated by TCRdb to the mid-2010s). Context from the whole study: In model experiments, template switching captured roughly one uniquely barcoded TCR beta cDNA molecule for every two T cells. Using deep sequencing normalized with unique cDNA molecular identifiers, the study measured how TCR beta repertoire diversity changes with age. The donors were split into four age groups: young (average 16 years), middle-aged (roughly 42), aged (roughly 60) and long-lived (approximately 89). Donors of different ages were randomly distributed across sequencing lanes to avoid experimental bias. The study analyzed two additional independent replicas of 1 million unique cDNA reads from the same blood draw for two donors, one aged 18 to 30 and one aged 80 or older. Results the study describes overall, beyond this receptor: Estimates of total diversity from one million sequenced T cells were regarded as lower bounds and underestimates. The long-lived group showed more naive CD4+ T cells, fewer expanded clones and increased TCR diversity than the aged group, suggesting age selection. A strong correlation was found between observed TCR beta diversity and the percentage of naive T cells measured by flow cytometry. As age increased, observed TCR beta diversity per million T cells dropped in a roughly linear way, and a significant reduction was already evident by age 40. Because donor CMV infection status was unknown, age-related changes in expanded clonotypes were potentially confounded. Bulk unsorted PBMC profiling prevented conclusive comparison of naive and antigen-experienced compartments.

Donors were 40 or so systemically healthy Caucasian individuals from Russia aged roughly 6 to 90 years. Approximately 10 milliliters of peripheral blood were collected from each donor into EDTA-treated Vacutainer tubes. Ficoll-Paque density-gradient centrifugation was used to isolate PBMCs, with at least 7 million obtained per sample. Trizol reagent was used to extract total RNA from the PBMCs, yielding at least 6 micrograms per sample. Naive CD45RAhigh/CD27high T cell percentages were measured by flow cytometry on a PBMC aliquot from every donor. From cysteine to phenylalanine, the CDR3 is 14 amino acids long. Only the CDR3 DNA is retained, 42 bases long and in frame from the first base. CDR1 and CDR2, per the germline V gene (reference sequence), are MNHEY and SMNVEV. From V the trimming removes 0 bases and from J it removes 9 bases, while the gene matches leave 6 bases of the junction unaccounted for.

The library was prepared using 5' RACE. A second 7 to 11 cycle PCR used a sample-barcoded 5' primer and a J-beta primer mix. Each TCR beta cDNA molecule received a unique molecular identifier from a template-switch 5' adaptor carrying 12 random nucleotides. Each sample yielded at least 2.5 million CDR3-containing paired-end reads. All of the RNA was converted into first-strand cDNA using the Mint cDNA synthesis kit, with a TRBC-specific oligonucleotide serving as the primer. Following uracil-DNA glycosylase treatment, all cDNA underwent a first 18-cycle PCR with the universal primers M1SS and BC2_uni_R. The paper's data handling went like this. For normalization, 1 million high-quality reads, each with a distinct molecular identifier, were randomly selected from each sample. Instead of being binned into consensus sequences, reads with shared molecular identifiers were discarded. MiTCR, run with a Q25 quality threshold and the strictest error-elimination algorithm, handled CDR3 identification, clonotype clustering and error correction. A nonparametric unseen species model with Euler transformation was used to estimate a lower bound on total TCR beta diversity. TCRdb ran its own pipeline on the public reads, namely fastp trimming at Q25 and MiXCR clone calling, and kept in-frame beta chains. CDR3 protein duplicates are merged, each entry listing the most common genes and DNA. In this record, the V and J calls reflect TCRdb's handling and not the investigators' own analysis. For this sample the table gives over 1,500,000 distinct CDR3 sequences, of which 30% to 40% were detected only once. The ten largest make up about 21% of the sample.

Recombination connected TRBV27 to TRBJ1-2, and 8 junctional nucleotides match TRBD1. The specimen sequenced was blood. The TCR originated in a human donor in good health. The nucleotides are TGTGCCAGCAGTTTATCGCGGACAGGGTATCGCTACACCTTC. The translation is CASSLSRTGYRYTF.